These 10 T cell receptor beta chains share one sample of origin, sequenced in a study of blood T cell repertoires in COVID-19. The table came from immunoSEQ multiplex PCR; TCRdb's copy has only in-frame clones and leaves some out. The sample holds some 350,000 clones, 90% seen once. Sequenced: peripheral blood. These receptors originate from a man between 18 and 29 years old with active or convalescent COVID-19.

V and J are TRBV3-1 (or the pseudogene TRBV3-2) and TRBJ1-1, with unresolved D. Germline CDR1 is LGHDT and CDR2 is YNNKEL (reference sequence). V shed 0 bases and J shed 10 bases, with 12 bases lying between them. The CDR3 loop spans 13 amino acids. CDR3 sequence reads: CASSQDWQDRAFF. The CDR3 region has the DNA TGTGCCAGCAGCCAAGATTGGCAGGATAGAGCTTTCTTT.

The rearrangement uses TRBV7-2 and TRBJ2-2; D unclear. The CDR3 has 13 amino acids. V was cut by 4 bases and J by 4 bases, with 7 bases left in between. Germline loops: CDR1 SGHTA, CDR2 FQGNSA. CDR3 sequence reads: CASSSTPTGELFF. The CDR3 coding sequence is TGTGCCAGCAGCTCTACTCCCACCGGGGAGCTGTTTTTT.

The genes are TRBV6-5 and TRBJ2-2, with D maybe TRBD2 (5 bases). This CDR3 is built from 15 residues. Germline V gives CDR1 MNHEY, CDR2 SVGAGI. Trimming pared 7 bases from V and 6 bases from J, leaving 18 bases between. The CDR3 sequence is CASTGRRVSPGELFF. CDR3 sequence (DNA): TGTGCCAGCACCGGCAGGCGGGTCTCTCCCGGGGAGCTGTTTTTT.

This clone has only one observation. The chain uses TRBV7-2 and TRBJ2-5, with TRBD2 identical over 8 bases. The CDR3 has 15 residues. V shed 6 bases, J shed 5 bases, and the junction held 11 bases outside the gene matches. From germline, CDR1 is SGHTA and CDR2 FQGNSA. CDR3 nucleotides: TGTGCCAGCAGTTCCGACGCGGGGGGAGAGGAGACCCAGTACTTC. This translates into CASSSDAGGEETQYF.

The chain has TRBV27 and TRBJ1-2; D is unresolved. Germline V CDR1 and CDR2: MNHEY, SMNVEV (reference sequence). Trimming removed 3 bases at V and 4 bases at J, with 18 bases between. This CDR3 comprises 16 residues. CDR3 DNA sequence: TGTGCCAGCAGTTTCTACCCCAGGCAGCCCTTCTATGGCTACACCTTC. As protein: CASSFYPRQPFYGYTF.

A single count supports this clone. The V gene is TRBV4-2, the J gene TRBJ2-5; 7 nucleotides align to TRBD1. V lost 2 bases to trimming and J lost 2 bases; unmatched junction nucleotides: 5. CDR3 length: 15 residues. Per the germline V gene, CDR1 is LGHNA and CDR2 is YNFKEQ. DNA of the CDR3: TGTGCCAGCAGCCAAAACAGGGGATTACAAGAGACCCAGTACTTC. Protein sequence: CASSQNRGLQETQYF.

The chain joins TRBV14 to TRBJ1-3; D is unclear. Germline CDR1 reads SGHDN; CDR2 reads FVKESK. This CDR3 comprises 19 residues. V gave up 0 bases and J gave up 0 bases, with 18 bases separating them. In nucleotides, the CDR3 is TGTGCCAGCAGCCAAGAGCCCACGATAGTGGGCAGCTCTGGAAACACCATATATTTT. This gives the protein CASSQEPTIVGSSGNTIYF.

V is TRBV3-1 (or the pseudogene TRBV3-2) and J is TRBJ2-2; 8 bases line up with TRBD2. This CDR3 has 16 residues. V dropped 0 bases and J dropped 4; count of bases not matched to a gene: 4. CDR1 and CDR2 from the germline V gene are LGHDT and YNNKEL (reference sequence). The CDR3 bases are TGTGCCAGCAGCCAAGATTTAGCGGGATGCACCGGGGAGCTGTTTTTT. Residues: CASSQDLAGCTGELFF.

The V gene is TRBV27, the J gene TRBJ1-2; tentative D call: TRBD1 (6 bases). This CDR3 contains 14 residues. V was shortened by 2 bases and J by 8 bases, with 15 bases between the two germline ends. Per germline, CDR1 MNHEY and CDR2 SMNVEV (reference sequence). The CDR3 protein is CASSLVGGRGGYTF. The DNA for the CDR3 is TGTGCCAGCAGTTTAGTCGGGGGGCGCGGAGGCTACACCTTC.

The chain carries TRBV7-8 and TRBJ1-4; 9 bases are shared with TRBD1. The V gene end was trimmed by 6 bases and the J gene end by 8 bases; junction bases not matched to a gene: 4. Per germline, CDR1 SGHVS and CDR2 FQNEAQ. The CDR3 covers 13 residues. For the CDR3, the DNA is TGTGCCAGCAGTACAGGGGGCAGCGAAAAACTGTTTTTT. This encodes CASSTGGSEKLFF.